Below are 6 T cell receptor beta chains sequenced from a single sample in a study of chemoradiotherapy in HPV16-positive cancers (dated by TCRdb to 2021 to 2024). The protocol used for the library was the immunoSEQ multiplex PCR assay. Drawn from immuneACCESS, this table holds only the in-frame rearrangements with V and J called that TCRdb kept. Clones are partly lost; checked studies trace under half to an unresolved V gene and leave the rest unexplained. A total of about 22,000 clones appear in this sample, just under 95% of them only once. The ten biggest clones cover roughly 15% of the sample. The specimen was blood, collected from a patient who underwent chemoradiotherapy. These receptor sequences come from a human donor with HPV-associated anogenital cancer.

This clone is a singleton in its sample. Distinct nucleotide sequences in the sample also encode this CDR3. The rearrangement links TRBV7-6 to TRBJ1-3; D unresolved. The CDR3 is 12 residues long. The V end was cut by 6 bases, the J end by 4 bases, with 7 bases between. Germline V lookup: CDR1 SGHVS, CDR2 FNYEAQ. CDR3 coding DNA: TGTGCCAGCAGTAGTGCGGGAAACACCATATATTTT. This codes for CASSSAGNTIYF. Based on the CDR3 plus reference TRBV7-6 and TRBJ1-3, the full variable domain is GAGVSQSPRYKVTKRGQDVALRCDPISGHVSLYWYRQALGQGPEFLTYFNYEAQQDKSGLPNDRFSAERPEGSISTLTIQRTEQRDSAMYRCASSSAGNTIYFGEGSWLTVV.

The chain uses TRBV6-5 and TRBJ2-1, with 8 bases identical to TRBD2. The junction had 13 bases not matched to a gene; V was cut back by 7 bases and J by 8 bases. Per germline, CDR1 MNHEY and CDR2 SVGAGI. The length of the CDR3 is 15 residues. The CDR3 DNA reads as TGTGCCAGCAACACCGGGACTAGGCTTCTTCATGAGCAGTTCTTC. This encodes CASNTGTRLLHEQFF.

The chain joins TRBV6-5 to TRBJ1-2; D not resolved. The CDR3 spans 12 residues. CDR1 and CDR2 (germline): MNHEY, SVGAGI. The V and J ends lost 5 bases and 7 bases respectively, with 11 bases between them. The CDR3 DNA is TGTGCCAGCAGTCGCGGTCCCGGTGGCTACACCTTC. It is translated as CASSRGPGGYTF.

The chain carries TRBV18 and TRBJ2-7; the D is unclear. Germline V gene data show CDR1 as KGHSH and CDR2 as LQKENI. The CDR3 has 14 residues. With 0 bases removed from V and 3 bases from J, the gap between germline ends came to 9 bases. CDR3 bases: TGTGCCAGCTCACCACCGGTCCAAGGCTACGAGCAGTACTTC. Amino acid sequence: CASSPPVQGYEQYF.

The chain joins TRBV4-2 to TRBJ1-2; no clear D gene. This CDR3 is 16 amino acids long. Germline V CDR1 and CDR2: LGHNA, YNFKEQ. Trimming shortened V by 0 bases and J by 0 bases, and 11 bases separated the two germline ends. CDR3 region: CASSQDLLSSNYGYTF. Written as DNA, the CDR3 is TGTGCCAGCAGCCAAGATCTACTCAGTTCTAACTATGGCTACACCTTC.

This chain joins TRBV2 and TRBJ2-5, with 11 bases aligning to TRBD2. Per germline, CDR1 SNHLY and CDR2 FYNNEI. V trimming: 7 bases; J trimming: 5 bases; junction bases outside the gene matches: 6. This CDR3 has 14 amino acids. The CDR3 protein is CASILAGVGETQYF. Written as DNA, the CDR3 is TGTGCCAGCATACTAGCGGGAGTCGGGGAGACCCAGTACTTC.